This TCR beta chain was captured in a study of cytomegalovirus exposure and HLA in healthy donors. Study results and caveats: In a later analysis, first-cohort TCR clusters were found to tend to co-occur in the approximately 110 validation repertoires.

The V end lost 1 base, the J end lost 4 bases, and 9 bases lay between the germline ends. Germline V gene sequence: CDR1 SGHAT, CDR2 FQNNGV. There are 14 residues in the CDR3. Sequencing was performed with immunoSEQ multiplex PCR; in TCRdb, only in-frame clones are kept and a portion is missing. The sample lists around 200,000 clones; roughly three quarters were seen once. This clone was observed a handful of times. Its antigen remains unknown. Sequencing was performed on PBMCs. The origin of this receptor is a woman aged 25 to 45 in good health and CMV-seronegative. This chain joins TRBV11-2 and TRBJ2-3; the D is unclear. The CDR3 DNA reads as TGTGCCAGCAGCTTAGTTGGTGGGCCAGATACGCAGTATTTT. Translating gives CASSLVGGPDTQYF. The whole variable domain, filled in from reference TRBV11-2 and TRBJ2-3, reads EAGVAQSPRYKIIEKRQSVAFWCNPISGHATLYWYQQILGQGPKLLIQFQNNGVVDDSQLPKDRFSAERLKGVDSTLKIQPAKLEDSAVYLCASSLVGGPDTQYFGPGTRLTVL.